This T cell receptor beta chain was identified in a study of blood T cell repertoires in COVID-19. As for the study in general: In each case, the material was cDNA or gDNA derived from T cells, B-cell-depleted T cells, or PBMCs.

Measured with immunoSEQ multiplex PCR; TCRdb has only the in-frame clones, and not every one. The sample consists of 240,000 or so clones, about 87% of them appearing once. This clone was detected only once. Participants reported their clinical history, and cohort assignment relied on those reports. Contact with a PCR-confirmed or clinician-diagnosed COVID-19 case occurred within 2 weeks of entry. Sequencing was carried out using PBMCs or T cells enriched from blood (not recorded which). The sequence was collected from a man between 50 and 59 years old who had been exposed to COVID-19.

The CDR3 nucleotides read TGTGCCAGCAGTCGGGGTCAGGGGGCCTACGAGCAGTACTTC. Translated, it gives CASSRGQGAYEQYF. The J gene is TRBJ2-7, the V gene TRBV6-5; 7 bases map to TRBD1. The CDR3 length is 14 residues. With 5 bases clipped from V and 2 bases from J, the junction kept 6 bases outside the gene matches. Germline values: CDR1 MNHEY, CDR2 SVGAGI.